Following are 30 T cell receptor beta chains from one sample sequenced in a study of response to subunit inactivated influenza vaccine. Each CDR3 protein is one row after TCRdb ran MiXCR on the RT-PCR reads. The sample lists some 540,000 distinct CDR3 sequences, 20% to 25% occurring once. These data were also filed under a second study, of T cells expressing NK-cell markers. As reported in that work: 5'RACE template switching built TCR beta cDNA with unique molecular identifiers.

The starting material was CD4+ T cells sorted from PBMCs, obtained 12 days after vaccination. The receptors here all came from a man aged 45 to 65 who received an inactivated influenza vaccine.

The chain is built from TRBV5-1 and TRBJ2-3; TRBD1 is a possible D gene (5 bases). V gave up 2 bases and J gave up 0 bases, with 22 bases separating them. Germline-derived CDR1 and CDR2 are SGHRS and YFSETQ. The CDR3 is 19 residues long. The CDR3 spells CASSFARQGRFVSTDTQYF. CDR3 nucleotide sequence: TGCGCCAGCAGCTTCGCGCGCCAGGGAAGGTTTGTCAGCACAGATACGCAGTATTTT.

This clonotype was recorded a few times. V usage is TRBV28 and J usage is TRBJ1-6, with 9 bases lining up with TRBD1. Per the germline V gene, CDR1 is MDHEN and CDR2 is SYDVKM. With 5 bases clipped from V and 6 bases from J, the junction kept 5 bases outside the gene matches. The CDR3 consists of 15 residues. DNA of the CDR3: TGTGCCAGCAGTACAGGGGGCCTTAGTAATTCACCCCTCCACTTT. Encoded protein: CASSTGGLSNSPLHF.

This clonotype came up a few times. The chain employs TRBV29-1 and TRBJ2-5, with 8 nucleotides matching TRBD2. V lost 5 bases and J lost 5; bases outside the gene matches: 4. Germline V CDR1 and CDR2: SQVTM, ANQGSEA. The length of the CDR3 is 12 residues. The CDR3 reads CSVSGGTETQYF. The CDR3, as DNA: TGCAGCGTTTCGGGAGGGACGGAGACCCAGTACTTC.

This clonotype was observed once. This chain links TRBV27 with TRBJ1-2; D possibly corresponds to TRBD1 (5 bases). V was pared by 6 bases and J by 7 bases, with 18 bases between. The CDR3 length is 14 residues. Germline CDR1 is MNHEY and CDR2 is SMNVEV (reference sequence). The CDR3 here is CASSSMGSRGGYTF. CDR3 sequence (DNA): TGTGCCAGCAGCTCGATGGGGAGTAGGGGTGGCTACACCTTC.

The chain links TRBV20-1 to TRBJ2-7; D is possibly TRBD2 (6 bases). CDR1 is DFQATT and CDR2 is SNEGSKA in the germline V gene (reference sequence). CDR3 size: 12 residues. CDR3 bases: TGCATCGCGGGGCGAGGCAGAGACGAGCAGTACTTC. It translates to CIAGRGRDEQYF.

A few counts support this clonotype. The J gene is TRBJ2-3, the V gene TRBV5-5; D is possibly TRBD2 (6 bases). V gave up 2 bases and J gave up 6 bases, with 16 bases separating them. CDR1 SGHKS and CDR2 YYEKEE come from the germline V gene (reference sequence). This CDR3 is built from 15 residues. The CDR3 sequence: CASSFRGLLSDTQYF. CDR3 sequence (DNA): TGTGCCAGCAGCTTTCGGGGACTGCTTAGTGATACGCAGTATTTT.

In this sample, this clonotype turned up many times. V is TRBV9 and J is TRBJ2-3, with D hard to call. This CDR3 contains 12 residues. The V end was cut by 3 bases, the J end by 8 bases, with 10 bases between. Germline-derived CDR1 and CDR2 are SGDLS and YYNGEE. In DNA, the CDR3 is TGTGCCAGCAGCGAGGATAGAACTACGCAGTATTTT. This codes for CASSEDRTTQYF. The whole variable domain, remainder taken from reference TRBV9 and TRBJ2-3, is DSGVTQTPKHLITATGQRVTLRCSPRSGDLSVYWYQQSLDQGLQFLIQYYNGEERAKGNILERFSAQQFPDLHSELNLSSLELGDSALYFCASSEDRTTQYFGPGTRLTVL.

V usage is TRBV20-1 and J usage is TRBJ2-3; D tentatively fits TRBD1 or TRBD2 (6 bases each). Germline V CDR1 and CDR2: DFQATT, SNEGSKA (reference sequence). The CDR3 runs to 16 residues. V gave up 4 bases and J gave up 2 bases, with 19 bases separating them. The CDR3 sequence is CSAKGGVVGPTDTQYF. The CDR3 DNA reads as TGCAGTGCTAAGGGGGGCGTCGTGGGCCCCACAGATACGCAGTATTTT.

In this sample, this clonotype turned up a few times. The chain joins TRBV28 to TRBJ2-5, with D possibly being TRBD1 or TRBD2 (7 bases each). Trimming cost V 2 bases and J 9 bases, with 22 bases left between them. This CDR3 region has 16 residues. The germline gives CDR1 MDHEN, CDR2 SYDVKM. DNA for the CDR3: TGTGCCAGCAGTTTAGCCCCGGCCAGGGGGGCGGGGGCCCAGTACTTC. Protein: CASSLAPARGAGAQYF.

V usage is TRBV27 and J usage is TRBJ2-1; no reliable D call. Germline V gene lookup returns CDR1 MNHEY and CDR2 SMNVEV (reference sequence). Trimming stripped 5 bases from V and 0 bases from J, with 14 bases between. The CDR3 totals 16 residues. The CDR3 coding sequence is TGTGCCAGCAGTATTTCGGACCCCTACTCCTACAATGAGCAGTTCTTC. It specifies CASSISDPYSYNEQFF.

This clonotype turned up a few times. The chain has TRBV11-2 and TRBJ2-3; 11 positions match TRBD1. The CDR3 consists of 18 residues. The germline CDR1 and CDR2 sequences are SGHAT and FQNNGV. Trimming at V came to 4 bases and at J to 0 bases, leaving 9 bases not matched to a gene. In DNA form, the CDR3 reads TGTGCCAGCAGCTCTCGGACAGGGGGCATTTACAGCACAGATACGCAGTATTTT. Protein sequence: CASSSRTGGIYSTDTQYF. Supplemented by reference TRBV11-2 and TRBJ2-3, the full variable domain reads EAGVAQSPRYKIIEKRQSVAFWCNPISGHATLYWYQQILGQGPKLLIQFQNNGVVDDSQLPKDRFSAERLKGVDSTLKIQPAKLEDSAVYLCASSSRTGGIYSTDTQYFGPGTRLTVL.

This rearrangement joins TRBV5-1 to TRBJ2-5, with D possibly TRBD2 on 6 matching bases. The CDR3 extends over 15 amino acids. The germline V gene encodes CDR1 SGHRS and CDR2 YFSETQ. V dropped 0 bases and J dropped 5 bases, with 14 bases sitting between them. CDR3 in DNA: TGCGCCAGCAGCTTGGCGGGACTTCTTTCGGAGACCCAGTACTTC. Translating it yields CASSLAGLLSETQYF.

The CDR3 loop reads CSVGLRNTDTQYF. CDR3 DNA: TGCAGCGTTGGACTGCGTAACACAGATACGCAGTATTTT. This chain links TRBV29-1 with TRBJ2-3, with D unclear. The V gene's germline CDR1 is SQVTM and CDR2 ANQGSEA. There are 13 residues in the CDR3. V shed 4 bases and J shed 2 bases, with 10 bases lying between them.

The CDR3 protein is CSVRAGVRETQYF. The CDR3 DNA reads as TGCAGCGTTAGGGCGGGAGTTAGGGAGACCCAGTACTTC. The chain recombines TRBV29-1 with TRBJ2-5; 7 nucleotides line up with TRBD2. The V and J ends lost 5 bases and 5 bases, in that order; junction bases with no gene match: 8. Looked up from germline, CDR1 is SQVTM and CDR2 is ANQGSEA. The CDR3 length is 13 residues.

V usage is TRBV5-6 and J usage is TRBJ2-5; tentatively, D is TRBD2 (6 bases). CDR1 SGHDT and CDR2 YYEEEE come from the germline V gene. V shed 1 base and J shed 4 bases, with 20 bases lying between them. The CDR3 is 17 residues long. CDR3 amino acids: CASSLFSAGPVRETQYF. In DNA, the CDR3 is TGTGCCAGCAGCTTGTTCAGTGCGGGGCCCGTTAGAGAGACCCAGTACTTC. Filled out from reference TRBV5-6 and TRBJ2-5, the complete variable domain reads DAGVTQSPTHLIKTRGQQVTLRCSPKSGHDTVSWYQQALGQGPQFIFQYYEEEERQRGNFPDRFSGHQFPNYSSELNVNALLLGDSALYLCASSLFSAGPVRETQYFGPGTRLLVL.

The CDR3 loop reads CASSSGTGGRKQYF. The CDR3 bases are TGTGCCAGCAGTTCCGGGACAGGGGGTAGGAAGCAGTACTTC. This chain connects TRBV12-3 or TRBV12-4 to TRBJ2-7; 11 positions match TRBD1. The CDR3 extends over 14 amino acids. The ends lost 4 bases at V and 8 bases at J; junction bases unmatched: 7.

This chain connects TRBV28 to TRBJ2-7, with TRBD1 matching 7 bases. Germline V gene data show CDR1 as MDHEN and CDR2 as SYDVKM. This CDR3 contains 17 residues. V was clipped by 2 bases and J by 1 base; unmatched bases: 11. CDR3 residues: CASSLLPYTQGSYEQYF. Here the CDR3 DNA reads TGTGCCAGCAGTTTACTTCCCTATACACAGGGGTCCTACGAGCAGTACTTC.

Written as DNA, the CDR3 is TGTGCCACCTCTAGGGCAGGGTCCTACAATGAGCAGTTCTTC. Amino acid sequence: CATSRAGSYNEQFF. The chain combines TRBV12-3 or TRBV12-4 with TRBJ2-1, with a weak D call TRBD1 (5 bases). The CDR3 sequence is 14 residues long. V was trimmed by 10 bases and J by 1 base, leaving 14 bases between them.

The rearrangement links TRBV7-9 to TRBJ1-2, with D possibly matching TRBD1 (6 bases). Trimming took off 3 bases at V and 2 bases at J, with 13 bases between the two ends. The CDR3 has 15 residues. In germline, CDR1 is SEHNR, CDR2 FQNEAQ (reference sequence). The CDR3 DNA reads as TGTGCCAGCAGCTTCATCCAGGGGACCAACTATGGCTACACCTTC. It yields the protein CASSFIQGTNYGYTF.

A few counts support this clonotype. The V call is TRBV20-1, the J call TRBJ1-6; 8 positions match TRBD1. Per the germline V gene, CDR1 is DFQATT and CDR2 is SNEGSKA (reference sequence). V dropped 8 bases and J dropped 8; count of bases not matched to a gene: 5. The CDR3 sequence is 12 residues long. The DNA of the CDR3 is TGCAGTCCCCAGACAGGGGATTCACCCCTCCACTTT. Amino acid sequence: CSPQTGDSPLHF.

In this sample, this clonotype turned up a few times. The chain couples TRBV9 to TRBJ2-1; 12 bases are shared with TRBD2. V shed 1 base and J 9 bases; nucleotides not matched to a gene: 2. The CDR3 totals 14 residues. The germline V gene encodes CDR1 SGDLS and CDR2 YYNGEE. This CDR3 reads CASSVQGLAGEQFF. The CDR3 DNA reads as TGTGCCAGCAGCGTACAGGGACTAGCGGGTGAGCAGTTCTTC.

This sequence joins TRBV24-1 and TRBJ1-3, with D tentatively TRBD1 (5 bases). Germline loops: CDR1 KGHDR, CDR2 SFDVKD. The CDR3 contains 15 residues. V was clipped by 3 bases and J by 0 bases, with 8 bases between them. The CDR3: CATSDGAASGNTIYF. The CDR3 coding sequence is TGTGCCACCAGTGATGGGGCGGCCTCTGGAAACACCATATATTTT.

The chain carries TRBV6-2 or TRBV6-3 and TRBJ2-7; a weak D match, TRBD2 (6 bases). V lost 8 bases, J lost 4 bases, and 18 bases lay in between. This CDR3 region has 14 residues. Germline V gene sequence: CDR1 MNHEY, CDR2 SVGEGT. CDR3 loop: CASGVRDLTYEQYF. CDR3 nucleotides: TGTGCCAGCGGTGTGCGGGACCTCACTTACGAGCAGTACTTC.

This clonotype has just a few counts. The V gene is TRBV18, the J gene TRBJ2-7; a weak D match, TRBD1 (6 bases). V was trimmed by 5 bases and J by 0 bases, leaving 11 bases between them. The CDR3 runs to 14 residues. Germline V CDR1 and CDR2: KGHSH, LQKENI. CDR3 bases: TGTGCCAGCTCAGCGACAGGCGACTCCTACGAGCAGTACTTC. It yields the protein CASSATGDSYEQYF.

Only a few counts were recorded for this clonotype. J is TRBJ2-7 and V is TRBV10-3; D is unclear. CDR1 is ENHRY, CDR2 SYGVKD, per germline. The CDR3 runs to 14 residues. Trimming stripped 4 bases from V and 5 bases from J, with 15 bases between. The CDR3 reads CAISVGGRMDEQYF. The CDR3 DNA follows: TGTGCCATCAGTGTTGGCGGAAGGATGGACGAGCAGTACTTC.

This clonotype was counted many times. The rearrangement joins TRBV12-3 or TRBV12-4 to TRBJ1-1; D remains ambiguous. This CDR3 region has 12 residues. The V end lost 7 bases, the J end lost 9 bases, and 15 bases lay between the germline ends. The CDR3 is CASTTRFFKAFF. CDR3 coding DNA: TGTGCCAGCACTACCAGGTTTTTCAAAGCTTTCTTT.

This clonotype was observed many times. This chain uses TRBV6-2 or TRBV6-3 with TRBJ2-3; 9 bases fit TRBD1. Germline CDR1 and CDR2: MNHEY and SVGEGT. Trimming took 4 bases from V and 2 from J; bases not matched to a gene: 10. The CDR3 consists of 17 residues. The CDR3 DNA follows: TGTGCCAGCAGTTTCCCCAGAGACAGGGGGGACACAGATACGCAGTATTTT. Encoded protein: CASSFPRDRGDTDTQYF.

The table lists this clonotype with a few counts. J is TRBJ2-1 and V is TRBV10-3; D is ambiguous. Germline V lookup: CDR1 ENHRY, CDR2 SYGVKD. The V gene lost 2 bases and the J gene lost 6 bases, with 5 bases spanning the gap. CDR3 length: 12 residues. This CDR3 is CAISENVNEQFF. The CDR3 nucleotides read TGTGCCATCAGTGAGAATGTCAATGAGCAGTTCTTC.

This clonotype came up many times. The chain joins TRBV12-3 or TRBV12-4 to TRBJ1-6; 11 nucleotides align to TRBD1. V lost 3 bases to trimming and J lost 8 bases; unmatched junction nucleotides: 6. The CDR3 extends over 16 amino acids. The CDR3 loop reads CASSLGTGGVYSPLHF. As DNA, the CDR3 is TGTGCCAGCAGTTTGGGGACAGGGGGAGTTTATTCACCCCTCCACTTT.

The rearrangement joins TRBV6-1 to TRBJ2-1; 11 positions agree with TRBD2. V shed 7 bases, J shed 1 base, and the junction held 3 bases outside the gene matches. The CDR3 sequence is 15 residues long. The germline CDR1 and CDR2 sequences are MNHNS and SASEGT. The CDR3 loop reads CASISSGGSYNEQFF. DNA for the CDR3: TGTGCCAGCATCTCTAGCGGGGGGTCCTACAATGAGCAGTTCTTC.